This TCR beta chain was sequenced during a study of T cells after yellow fever vaccination. Study-wide context: The authors prepared low-cell-number fractions using SMART-Seq v4 Ultra Low Input. General observations from the study: Boosting was followed by the reappearance of most primary-vaccination clones (roughly 95% CD4, 85% to 90% CD8). A minor fraction of clonotypes spanned both CD4 and CD8 compartments.

In the case of this clonotype: Its antigen is not identified.

Production of TCR cDNA was by 5'RACE template switching, which also added a universal primer site and UMIs. Via MiXCR, TCRdb re-called the 5' RACE reads, giving one row per CDR3 protein. There are some 170,000 distinct CDR3 sequences in the sample; 9.3% occur only once, and roughly 40% lies in the top ten. V lost 4 bases and J lost 9; bases outside the gene matches: 5. This CDR3 comprises 14 residues. Germline lookup yields CDR1 SGHRS and CDR2 YFSETQ. This TCR was sampled from a man in his late teens or twenties who received the YFV17D yellow fever vaccine. This material consisted of CD8+ T cells sorted from PBMCs, taken 45 days after the yellow fever booster vaccination. The rearrangement links TRBV5-1 to TRBJ2-1, with TRBD1 matching 12 bases. CDR3 nucleotides: TGCGCCAGCAGCACGGGACAGGGGGCGGGTGAGCAGTTCTTC. Translated, it gives CASSTGQGAGEQFF.